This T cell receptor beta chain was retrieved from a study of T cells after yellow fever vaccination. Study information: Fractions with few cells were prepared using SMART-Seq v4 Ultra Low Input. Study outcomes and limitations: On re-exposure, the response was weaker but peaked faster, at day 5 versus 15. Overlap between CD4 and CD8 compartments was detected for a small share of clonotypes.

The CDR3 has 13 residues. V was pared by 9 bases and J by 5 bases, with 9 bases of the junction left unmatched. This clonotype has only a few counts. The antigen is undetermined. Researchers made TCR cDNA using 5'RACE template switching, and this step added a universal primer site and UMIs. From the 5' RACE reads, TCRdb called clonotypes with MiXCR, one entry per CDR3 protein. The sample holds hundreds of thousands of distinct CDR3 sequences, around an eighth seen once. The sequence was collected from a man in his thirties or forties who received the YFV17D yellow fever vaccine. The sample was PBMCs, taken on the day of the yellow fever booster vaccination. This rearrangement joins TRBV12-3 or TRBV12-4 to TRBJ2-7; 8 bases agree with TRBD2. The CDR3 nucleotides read TGTGCCAGTGCCGGACTAGCAGTCGACGAGCAGTACTTC. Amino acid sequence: CASAGLAVDEQYF.